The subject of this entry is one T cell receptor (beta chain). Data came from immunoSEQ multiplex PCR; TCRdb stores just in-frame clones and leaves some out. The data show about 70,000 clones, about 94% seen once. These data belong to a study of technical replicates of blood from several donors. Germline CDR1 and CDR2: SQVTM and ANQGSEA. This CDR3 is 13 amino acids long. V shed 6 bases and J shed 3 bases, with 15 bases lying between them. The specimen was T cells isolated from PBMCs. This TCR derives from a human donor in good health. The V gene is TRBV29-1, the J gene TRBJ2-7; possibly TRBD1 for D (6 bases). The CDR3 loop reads CSVASGDSYEQYF. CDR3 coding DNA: TGCAGCGTCGCGTCAGGGGATAGCTACGAGCAGTACTTC.